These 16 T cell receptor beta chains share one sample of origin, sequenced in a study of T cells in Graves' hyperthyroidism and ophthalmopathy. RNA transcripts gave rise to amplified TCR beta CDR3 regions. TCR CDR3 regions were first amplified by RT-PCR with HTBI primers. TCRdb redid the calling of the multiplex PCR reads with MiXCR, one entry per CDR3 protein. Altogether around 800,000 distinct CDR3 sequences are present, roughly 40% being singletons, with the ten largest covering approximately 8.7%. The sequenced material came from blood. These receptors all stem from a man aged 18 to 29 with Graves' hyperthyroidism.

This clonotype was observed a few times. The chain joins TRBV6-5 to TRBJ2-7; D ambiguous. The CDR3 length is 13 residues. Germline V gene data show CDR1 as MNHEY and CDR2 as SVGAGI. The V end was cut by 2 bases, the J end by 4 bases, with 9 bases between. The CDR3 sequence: CASSYAGVYEQYF. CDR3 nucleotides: TGTGCCAGCAGTTACGCAGGAGTGTACGAGCAGTACTTC.

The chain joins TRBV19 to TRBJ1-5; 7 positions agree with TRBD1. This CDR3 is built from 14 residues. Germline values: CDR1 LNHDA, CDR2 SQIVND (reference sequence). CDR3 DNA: TGTGCTGCGTCAGGGGGGGGGCCAAATCAGCCCCAGCATTTT. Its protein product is CAASGGGPNQPQHF.

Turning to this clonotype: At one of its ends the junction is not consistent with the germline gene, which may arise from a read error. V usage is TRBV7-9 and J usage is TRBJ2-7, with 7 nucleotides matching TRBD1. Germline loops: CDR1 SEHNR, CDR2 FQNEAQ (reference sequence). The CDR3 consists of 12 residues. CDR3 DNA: TGTGCCAGCAGTACCCGACAGGGCCCTCCACCGTTC. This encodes CASSTRQGPPPF.

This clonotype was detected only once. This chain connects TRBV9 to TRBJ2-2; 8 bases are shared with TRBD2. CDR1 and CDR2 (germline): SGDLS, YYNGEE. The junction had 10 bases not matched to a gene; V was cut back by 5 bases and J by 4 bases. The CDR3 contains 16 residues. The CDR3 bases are TGTGCCAGCAGTTCCCGCCGGACTAGCATCACCGGGGAGCTGTTTTTT. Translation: CASSSRRTSITGELFF.

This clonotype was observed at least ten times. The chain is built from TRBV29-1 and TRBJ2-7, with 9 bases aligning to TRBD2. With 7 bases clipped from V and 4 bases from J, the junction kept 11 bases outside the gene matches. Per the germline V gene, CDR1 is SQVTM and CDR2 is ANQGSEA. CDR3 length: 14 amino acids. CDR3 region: CSASTSGRSYEQYF. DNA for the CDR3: TGCAGCGCCTCGACTAGCGGAAGGTCTTACGAGCAGTACTTC.

CDR3 coding DNA: TGTGCCAGCAGCCATAAGACCGGGTTAGAAACCCAGTACTTC. Translated: CASSHKTGLETQYF. The chain employs TRBV12-3 or TRBV12-4 and TRBJ2-5; no clear D. This CDR3 comprises 14 residues. V was shortened by 6 bases and J by 8 bases, with 19 bases between the two germline ends.

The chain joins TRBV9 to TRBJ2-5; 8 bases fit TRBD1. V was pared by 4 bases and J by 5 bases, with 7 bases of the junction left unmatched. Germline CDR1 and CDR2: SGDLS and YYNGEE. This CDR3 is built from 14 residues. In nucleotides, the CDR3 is TGTGCCAGCAGCCCGGACAGGGCCGTTGAGACCCAGTACTTC. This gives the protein CASSPDRAVETQYF.

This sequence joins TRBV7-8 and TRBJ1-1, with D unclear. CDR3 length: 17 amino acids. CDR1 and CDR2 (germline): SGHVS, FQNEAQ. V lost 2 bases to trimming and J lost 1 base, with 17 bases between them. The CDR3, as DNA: TGTGCCAGCAGCTTATGGGAGGGAAGGATCACGAACACTGAAGCTTTCTTT. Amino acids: CASSLWEGRITNTEAFF.

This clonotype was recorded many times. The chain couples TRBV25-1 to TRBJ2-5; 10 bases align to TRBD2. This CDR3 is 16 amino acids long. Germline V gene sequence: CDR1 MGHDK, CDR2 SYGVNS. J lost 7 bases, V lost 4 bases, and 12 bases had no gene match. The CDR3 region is CASSGHSGGPGGTQYF. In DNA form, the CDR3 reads TGTGCCAGCAGTGGGCATAGCGGGGGGCCGGGGGGGACCCAGTACTTC.

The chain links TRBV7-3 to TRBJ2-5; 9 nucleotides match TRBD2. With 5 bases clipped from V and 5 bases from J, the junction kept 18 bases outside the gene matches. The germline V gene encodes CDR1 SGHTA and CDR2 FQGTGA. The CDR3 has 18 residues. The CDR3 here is CASSQDGAGGPPAETQYF. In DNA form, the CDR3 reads TGTGCCAGCAGCCAAGATGGAGCGGGGGGCCCTCCTGCGGAGACCCAGTACTTC.

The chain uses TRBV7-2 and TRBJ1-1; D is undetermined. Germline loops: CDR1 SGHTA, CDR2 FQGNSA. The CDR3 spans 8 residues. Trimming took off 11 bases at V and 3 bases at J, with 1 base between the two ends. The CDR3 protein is CADTEAFF. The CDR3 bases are TGTGCCGACACTGAAGCTTTCTTT.

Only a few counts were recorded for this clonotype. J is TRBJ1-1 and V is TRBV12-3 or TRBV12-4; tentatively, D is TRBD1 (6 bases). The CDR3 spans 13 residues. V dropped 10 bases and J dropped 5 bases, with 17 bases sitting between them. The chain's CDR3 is CAILIAGETEAFF. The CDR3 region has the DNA TGTGCCATCCTCATTGCAGGGGAAACTGAAGCTTTCTTT.

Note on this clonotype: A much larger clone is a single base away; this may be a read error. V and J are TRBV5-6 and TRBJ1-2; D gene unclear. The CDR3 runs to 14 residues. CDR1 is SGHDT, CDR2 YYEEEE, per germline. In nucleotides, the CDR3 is TGTGTCAGCAGCTTAGAGGGCAGCGAGGGTGGCTACACCTTC. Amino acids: CVSSLEGSEGGYTF. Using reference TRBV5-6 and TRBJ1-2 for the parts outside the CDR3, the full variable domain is DAGVTQSPTHLIKTRGQQVTLRCSPKSGHDTVSWYQQALGQGPQFIFQYYEEEERQRGNFPDRFSGHQFPNYSSELNVNALLLGDSALYLCVSSLEGSEGGYTFGSGTRLTVV.

CDR3 loop: CASSSSSAVRELFF. The CDR3 DNA reads TGTGCCAGCAGCTCCTCTAGCGCGGTTCGGGAGCTGTTTTTT. The J gene is TRBJ2-2, the V gene TRBV7-3; tentatively, D is TRBD2 (6 bases). Germline CDR1 and CDR2: SGHTA and FQGTGA. With 4 bases removed from V and 9 bases from J, the gap between germline ends came to 15 bases. CDR3 size: 14 residues. Supplemented by reference TRBV7-3 and TRBJ2-2, the full variable domain reads GAGVSQTPSNKVTEKGKYVELRCDPISGHTALYWYRQSLGQGPEFLIYFQGTGAADDSGLPNDRFFAVRPEGSVSTLKIQRTERGDSAVYLCASSSSSAVRELFFGEGSRLTVL.

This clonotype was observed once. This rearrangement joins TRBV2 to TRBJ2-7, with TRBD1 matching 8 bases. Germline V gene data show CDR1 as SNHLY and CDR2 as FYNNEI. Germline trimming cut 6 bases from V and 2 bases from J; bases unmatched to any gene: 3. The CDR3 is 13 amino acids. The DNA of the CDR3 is TGTGCCAGCAGAGGGGGACAGGCCTACGAGCAGTACTTC. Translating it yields CASRGGQAYEQYF.

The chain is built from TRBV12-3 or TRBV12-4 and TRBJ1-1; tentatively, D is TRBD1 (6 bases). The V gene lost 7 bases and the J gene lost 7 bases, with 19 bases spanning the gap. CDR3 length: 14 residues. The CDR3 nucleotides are TGTGCCAGCACTATAGCAGGGGCGCAGGGTGAAGCTTTCTTT. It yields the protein CASTIAGAQGEAFF.